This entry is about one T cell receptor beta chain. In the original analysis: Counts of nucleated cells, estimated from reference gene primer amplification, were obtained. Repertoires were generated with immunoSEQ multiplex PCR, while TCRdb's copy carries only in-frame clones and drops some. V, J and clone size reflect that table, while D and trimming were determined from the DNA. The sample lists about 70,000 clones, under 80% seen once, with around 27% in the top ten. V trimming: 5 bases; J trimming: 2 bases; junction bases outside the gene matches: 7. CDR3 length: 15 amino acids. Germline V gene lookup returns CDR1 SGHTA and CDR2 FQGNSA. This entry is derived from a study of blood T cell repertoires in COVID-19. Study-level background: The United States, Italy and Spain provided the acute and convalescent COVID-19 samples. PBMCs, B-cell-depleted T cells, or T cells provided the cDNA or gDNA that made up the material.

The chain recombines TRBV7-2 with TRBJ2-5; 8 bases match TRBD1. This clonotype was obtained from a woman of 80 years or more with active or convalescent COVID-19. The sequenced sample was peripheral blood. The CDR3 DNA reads TGTGCCAGCAGCGTAGACAGGGGTGTACAAGAGACCCAGTACTTC. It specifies CASSVDRGVQETQYF.